The 6 T cell receptor beta chains reported below all come from one sample, sequenced in a study of cytomegalovirus exposure and HLA in healthy donors. The primer mix had 60 Vbeta and 13 Jbeta primers. Method: immunoSEQ multiplex PCR; TCRdb's copy keeps in-frame clones and lacks some. The sample features about 90,000 clones, with 3.4% in its top ten. The sequencing sample was made of PBMCs. The receptors were sampled from a woman in her twenties or thirties in good health and CMV-seronegative.

The V and J genes are TRBV6-6 and TRBJ1-2; tentative D call: TRBD1 (6 bases). V lost 2 bases and J lost 5, with 15 bases in between. In germline, CDR1 is MNHNY, CDR2 SVGAGI (reference sequence). The CDR3 has 15 residues. CDR3: CASSYDLVQGYGYTF. CDR3 coding DNA: TGTGCCAGCAGTTACGATTTGGTACAGGGTTATGGCTACACCTTC.

The chain joins TRBV4-2 to TRBJ2-1; TRBD2 aligns across 7 bases. J was trimmed by 4 bases and V by 0 bases; bases with no gene match: 6. The germline CDR1 and CDR2 sequences are LGHNA and YNFKEQ. CDR3 length: 16 amino acids. The CDR3 DNA follows: TGTGCCAGCAGCCAAGACGGGAGGACGAATTACAATGAGCAGTTCTTC. Protein sequence: CASSQDGRTNYNEQFF.

The rearrangement uses TRBV5-1 and TRBJ2-7, with 8 positions matching TRBD2. The CDR3 is 15 amino acids. J was trimmed by 5 bases and V by 0 bases; bases with no gene match: 7. Germline CDR1 is SGHRS and CDR2 is YFSETQ. The CDR3 coding sequence is TGCGCCAGCAGCTTGGAGGCGGGAGGAATGGACGAGCAGTACTTC. It is translated as CASSLEAGGMDEQYF. Combining the CDR3 with reference TRBV5-1 and TRBJ2-7 gives the whole variable domain KAGVTQTPRYLIKTRGQQVTLSCSPISGHRSVSWYQQTPGQGLQFLFEYFSETQRNKGNFPGRFSGRQFSNSRSEMNVSTLELGDSALYLCASSLEAGGMDEQYFGPGTRLTVT.

The V call is TRBV7-3, the J call TRBJ2-1; 8 nucleotides agree with TRBD2. The germline CDR1 and CDR2 sequences are SGHTA and FQGTGA. The CDR3 is 14 amino acids. The junction had 3 bases not matched to a gene; V was cut back by 3 bases and J by 5 bases. CDR3 amino acids: CASSLAGGNNEQFF. CDR3 nucleotides: TGTGCCAGCAGCTTGGCGGGGGGCAACAATGAGCAGTTCTTC.

The chain combines TRBV2 with TRBJ2-5, with 9 bases lining up with TRBD2. The DNA end is a closer match to TRBJ2-7, so the J assignment may be wrong. CDR1 is SNHLY, CDR2 FYNNEI, per germline. The CDR3 consists of 14 residues. The CDR3 DNA reads as TGTGCCAGCATTAGACTAGCGGAGACCTACGAGCAGTACTTC. Its protein product is CASIRLAETYEQYF.

The genes are TRBV6-4 and TRBJ2-3; TRBD2 aligns across 7 bases. Germline values: CDR1 MRHNA, CDR2 SNTAGT. V lost 5 bases to trimming and J lost 6 bases; unmatched junction nucleotides: 8. This CDR3 is 14 amino acids long. The CDR3 here is CASSPLTSSDTQYF. CDR3 bases: TGTGCCAGCAGTCCGTTGACTAGCTCGGATACGCAGTATTTT.